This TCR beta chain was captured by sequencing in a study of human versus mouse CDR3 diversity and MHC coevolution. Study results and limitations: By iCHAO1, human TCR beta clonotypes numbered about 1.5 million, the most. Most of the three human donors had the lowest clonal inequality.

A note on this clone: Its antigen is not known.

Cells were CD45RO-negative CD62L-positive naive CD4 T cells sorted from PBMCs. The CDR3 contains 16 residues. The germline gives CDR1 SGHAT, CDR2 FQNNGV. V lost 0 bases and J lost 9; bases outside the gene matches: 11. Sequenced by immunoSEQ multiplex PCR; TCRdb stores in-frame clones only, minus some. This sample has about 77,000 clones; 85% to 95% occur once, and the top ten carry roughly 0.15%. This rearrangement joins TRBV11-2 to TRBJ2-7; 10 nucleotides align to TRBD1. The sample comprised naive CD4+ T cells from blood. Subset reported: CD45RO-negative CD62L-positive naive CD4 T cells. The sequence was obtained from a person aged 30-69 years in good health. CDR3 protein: CASSLETGGSGRGQYF. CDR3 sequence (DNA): TGTGCCAGCAGCTTAGAGACAGGGGGCAGTGGTAGGGGGCAGTACTTC.